This T cell receptor (beta chain) was captured in a study of immune heterogeneity within non-small cell lung tumors. Study overall: The tumor set comprised a handful of squamous cell carcinomas and roughly 11 non-squamous carcinomas (plus 1 not otherwise specified).

On this clonotype itself: Its antigen is currently unknown.

Germline CDR1 is SEHNR and CDR2 is FQNEAQ (reference sequence). This CDR3 has 14 amino acids. Losses at the gene ends were 5 bases for V and 5 bases for J; bases not matched to a gene: 5. At around 600 ng per sample, bulk tumor genomic DNA provided the template. Several far-apart biopsies were taken per primary tumor during surgery. Newly diagnosed with untreated non-small cell lung cancer, the patients underwent curative surgery. Sample donors consisted of newly diagnosed non-small cell lung cancer patients who were undergoing surgery with curative intent. Points from the study as a whole: Identical dominant CDR3 beta clonotypes recurred across a patient's tumor sites, together with site-unique high-frequency clones.

Amplifying TCR beta CDR3 involved multiplex PCR carried out with 32 V and 13 J primers. Each CDR3 protein is one row after TCRdb ran MiXCR on the multiplex PCR reads. Here the sample spans over 25,000 distinct CDR3 sequences, around 30% being singletons. The TCR comes from a man aged 40-49 years with non-small cell lung cancer. Material for sequencing was lung tumor tissue. This sequence joins TRBV7-9 and TRBJ2-1, with 8 nucleotides matching TRBD1. CDR3 sequence reads: CASSVPTGDNEQFF. The CDR3, as DNA: TGTGCCAGCAGCGTCCCGACAGGGGACAATGAGCAGTTCTTC.